This T cell receptor (beta chain) was sequenced in a study of post-analysis software for immune sequencing data. The study, taken as a whole, reports: F-measure co-clustering was strong for batch-matched samples. Controls showed lower frequencies than patients for five TRBV segments, and TRBV5-6, TRBV5-1 and TRBV20-1 were among these.

With V trimmed by 6 bases and J by 6 bases, 14 bases remained unmatched. CDR3 length: 16 residues. Germline V gene data show CDR1 as KGHSH and CDR2 as LQKENI. Unique molecular identifiers tagged the TCR beta cDNA libraries. TCRdb fed the PCR reads into MiXCR, producing one record per CDR3 protein. The sample lists some 690,000 distinct CDR3 sequences; roughly 27% were seen once. This clonotype was observed a few times. The antigen remains unidentified. The chain employs TRBV18 and TRBJ2-1, with 7 positions matching TRBD2. The specimen sequenced was blood. This sequence originates from a girl aged 10-17 years with multiple sclerosis. The CDR3 DNA is TGTGCCAGCTCCCCCTCAGTGGCGGGAGATAGCAATGAGCAGTTCTTC. Amino acids: CASSPSVAGDSNEQFF. The full variable domain, completed using reference TRBV18 and TRBJ2-1, is NAGVMQNPRHLVRRRGQEARLRCSPMKGHSHVYWYRQLPEEGLKFMVYLQKENIIDESGMPKERFSAEFPKEGPSILRIQQVVRGDSAAYFCASSPSVAGDSNEQFFGPGTRLTVL.